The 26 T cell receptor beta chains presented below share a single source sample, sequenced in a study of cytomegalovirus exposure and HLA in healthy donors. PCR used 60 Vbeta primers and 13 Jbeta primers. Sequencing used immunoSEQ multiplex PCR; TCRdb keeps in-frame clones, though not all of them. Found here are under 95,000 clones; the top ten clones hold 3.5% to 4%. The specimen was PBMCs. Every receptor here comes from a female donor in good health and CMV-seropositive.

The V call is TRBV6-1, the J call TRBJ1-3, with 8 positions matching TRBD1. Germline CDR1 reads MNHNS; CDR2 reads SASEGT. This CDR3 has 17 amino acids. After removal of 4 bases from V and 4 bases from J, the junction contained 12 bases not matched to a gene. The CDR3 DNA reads TGTGCCAGCAGTGTCAGGGGGCTTAGTATTGCGGGAAACACCATATATTTT. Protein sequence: CASSVRGLSIAGNTIYF.

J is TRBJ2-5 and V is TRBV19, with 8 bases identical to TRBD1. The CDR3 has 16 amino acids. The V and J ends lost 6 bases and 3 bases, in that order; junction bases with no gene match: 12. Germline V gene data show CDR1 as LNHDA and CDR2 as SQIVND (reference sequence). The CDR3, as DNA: TGTGCCAGTAGCCGACTGACAGGGGCTCTGGAAGAGACCCAGTACTTC. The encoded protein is CASSRLTGALEETQYF.

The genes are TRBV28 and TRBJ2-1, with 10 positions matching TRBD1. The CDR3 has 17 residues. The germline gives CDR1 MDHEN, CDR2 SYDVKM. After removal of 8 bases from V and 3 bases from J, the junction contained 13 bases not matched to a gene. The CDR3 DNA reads TGTGCCAGCCAAACCCCTCTCGGGACAGGGGACTACAATGAGCAGTTCTTC. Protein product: CASQTPLGTGDYNEQFF.

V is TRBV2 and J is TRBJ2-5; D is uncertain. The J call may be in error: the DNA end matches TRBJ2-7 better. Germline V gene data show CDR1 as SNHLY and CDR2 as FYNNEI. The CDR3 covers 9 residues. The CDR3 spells CAISREQYF. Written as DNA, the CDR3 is TGTGCCATCTCCCGCGAGCAGTACTTC.

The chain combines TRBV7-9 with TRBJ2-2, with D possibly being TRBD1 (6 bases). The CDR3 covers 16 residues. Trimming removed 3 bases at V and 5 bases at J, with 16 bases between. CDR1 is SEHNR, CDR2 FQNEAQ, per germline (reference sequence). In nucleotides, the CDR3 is TGTGCCAGCAGCTTGGTTCGGACAGCAAGGACCGGGGAGCTGTTTTTT. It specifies CASSLVRTARTGELFF.

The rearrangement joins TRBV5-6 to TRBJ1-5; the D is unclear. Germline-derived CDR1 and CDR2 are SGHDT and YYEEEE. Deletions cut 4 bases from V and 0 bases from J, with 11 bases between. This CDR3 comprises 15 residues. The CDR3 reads CASSRHGFSNQPQHF. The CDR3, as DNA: TGTGCCAGCAGCCGACACGGATTTAGCAATCAGCCCCAGCATTTT.

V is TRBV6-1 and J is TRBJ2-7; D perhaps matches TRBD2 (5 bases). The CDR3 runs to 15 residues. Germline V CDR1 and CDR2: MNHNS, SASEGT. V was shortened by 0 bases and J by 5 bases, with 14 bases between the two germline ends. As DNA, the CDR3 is TGTGCCAGCAGTGAAGCGTTGGCGGGCGCGGACGAGCAGTACTTC. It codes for CASSEALAGADEQYF.

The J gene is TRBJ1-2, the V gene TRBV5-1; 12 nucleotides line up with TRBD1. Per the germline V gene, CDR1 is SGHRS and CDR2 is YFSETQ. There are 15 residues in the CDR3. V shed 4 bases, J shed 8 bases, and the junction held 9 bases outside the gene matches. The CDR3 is CASSPGTGGSRGYTF. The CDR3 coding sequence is TGCGCCAGCAGCCCCGGGACAGGGGGCTCTCGAGGCTACACCTTC.

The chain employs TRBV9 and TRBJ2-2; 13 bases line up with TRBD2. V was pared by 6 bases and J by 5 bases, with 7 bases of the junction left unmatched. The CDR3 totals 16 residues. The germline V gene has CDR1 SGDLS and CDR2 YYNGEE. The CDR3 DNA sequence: TGTGCCAGCACCCGACTAGCGGGAGGTGTGACCGGGGAGCTGTTTTTT. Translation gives CASTRLAGGVTGELFF.

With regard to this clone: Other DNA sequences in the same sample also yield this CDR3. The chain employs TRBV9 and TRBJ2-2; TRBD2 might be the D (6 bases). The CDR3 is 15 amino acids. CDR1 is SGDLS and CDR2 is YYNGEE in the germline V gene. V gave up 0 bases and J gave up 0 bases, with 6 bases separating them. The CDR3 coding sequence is TGTGCCAGCAGCGTAGGCGGGGCGAACACCGGGGAGCTGTTTTTT. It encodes CASSVGGANTGELFF. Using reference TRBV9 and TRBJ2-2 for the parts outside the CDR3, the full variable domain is DSGVTQTPKHLITATGQRVTLRCSPRSGDLSVYWYQQSLDQGLQFLIQYYNGEERAKGNILERFSAQQFPDLHSELNLSSLELGDSALYFCASSVGGANTGELFFGEGSRLTVL.

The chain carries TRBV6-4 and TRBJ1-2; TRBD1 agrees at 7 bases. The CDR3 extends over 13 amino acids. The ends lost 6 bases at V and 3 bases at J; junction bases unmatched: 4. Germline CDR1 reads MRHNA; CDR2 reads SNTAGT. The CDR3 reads CASSATGDYGYTF. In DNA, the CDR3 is TGTGCCAGCAGCGCTACAGGGGACTATGGCTACACCTTC.

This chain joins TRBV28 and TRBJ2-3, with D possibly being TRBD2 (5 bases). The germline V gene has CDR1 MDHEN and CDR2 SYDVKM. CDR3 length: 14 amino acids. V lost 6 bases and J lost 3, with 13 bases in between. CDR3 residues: CASSSFRGTDTQYF. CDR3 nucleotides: TGTGCCAGCAGCTCCTTCCGGGGAACAGATACGCAGTATTTT.

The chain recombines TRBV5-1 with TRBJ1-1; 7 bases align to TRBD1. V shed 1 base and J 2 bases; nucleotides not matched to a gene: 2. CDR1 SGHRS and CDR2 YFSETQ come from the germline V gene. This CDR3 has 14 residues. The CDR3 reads CASSLRQGNTEAFF. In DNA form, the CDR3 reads TGCGCCAGCAGCTTGCGACAGGGAAACACTGAAGCTTTCTTT.

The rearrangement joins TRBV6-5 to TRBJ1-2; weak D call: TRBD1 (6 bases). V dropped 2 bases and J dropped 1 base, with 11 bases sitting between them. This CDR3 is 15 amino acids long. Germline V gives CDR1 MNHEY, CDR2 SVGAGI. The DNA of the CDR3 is TGTGCCAGCAGTTACACCACAGGGTTTAACTATGGCTACACCTTC. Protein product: CASSYTTGFNYGYTF.

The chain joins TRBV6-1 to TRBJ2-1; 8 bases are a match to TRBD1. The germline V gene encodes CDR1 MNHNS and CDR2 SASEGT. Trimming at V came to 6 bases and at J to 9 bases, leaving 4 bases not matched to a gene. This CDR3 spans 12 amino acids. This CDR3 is CASSARGLEQFF. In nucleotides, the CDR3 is TGTGCCAGCAGCGCCAGGGGGCTTGAGCAGTTCTTC.

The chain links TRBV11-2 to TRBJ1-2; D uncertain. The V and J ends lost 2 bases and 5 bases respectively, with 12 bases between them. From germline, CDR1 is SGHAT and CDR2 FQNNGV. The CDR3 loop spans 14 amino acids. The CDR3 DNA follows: TGTGCCAGCAGCTTATCGGACGGAGGATATGGCTACACCTTC. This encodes CASSLSDGGYGYTF.

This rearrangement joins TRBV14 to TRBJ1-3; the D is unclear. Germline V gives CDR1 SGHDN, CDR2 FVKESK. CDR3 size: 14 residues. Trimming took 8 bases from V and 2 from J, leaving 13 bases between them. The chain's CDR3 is CASGPLTAGNTIYF. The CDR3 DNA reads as TGTGCCAGCGGGCCACTTACAGCTGGAAACACCATATATTTT. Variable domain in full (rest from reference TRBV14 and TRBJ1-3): EAGVTQFPSHSVIEKGQTVTLRCDPISGHDNLYWYRRVMGKEIKFLLHFVKESKQDESGMPNNRFLAERTGGTYSTLKVQPAELEDSGVYFCASGPLTAGNTIYFGEGSWLTVV.

CDR3 sequence reads: CASRRLGSGYEKLFF. In DNA form, the CDR3 reads TGTGCCAGCAGGCGCTTAGGATCGGGTTACGAAAAACTGTTTTTT. V is TRBV4-2 and J is TRBJ1-4; D not certain. This CDR3 is built from 15 residues. Germline CDR1 is LGHNA and CDR2 is YNFKEQ. The V end was cut by 6 bases, the J end by 8 bases, with 19 bases between.

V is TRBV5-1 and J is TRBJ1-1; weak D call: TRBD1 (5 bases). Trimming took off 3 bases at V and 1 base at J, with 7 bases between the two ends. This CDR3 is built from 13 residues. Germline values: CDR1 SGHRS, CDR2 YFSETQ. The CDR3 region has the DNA TGCGCCAGCAGCTCCCAGGGGAACACTGAAGCTTTCTTT. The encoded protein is CASSSQGNTEAFF.

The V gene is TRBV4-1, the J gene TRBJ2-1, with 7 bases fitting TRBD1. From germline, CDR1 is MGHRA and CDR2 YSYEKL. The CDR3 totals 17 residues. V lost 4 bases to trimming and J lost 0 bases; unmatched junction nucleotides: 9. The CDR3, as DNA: TGCGCCAGCAGCCTTCGGGTGGCAGGGGGCTCCTACAATGAGCAGTTCTTC. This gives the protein CASSLRVAGGSYNEQFF.

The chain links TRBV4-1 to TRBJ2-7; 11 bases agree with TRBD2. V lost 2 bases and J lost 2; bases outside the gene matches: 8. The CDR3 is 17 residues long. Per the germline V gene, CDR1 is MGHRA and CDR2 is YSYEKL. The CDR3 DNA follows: TGCGCCAGCAGCCAACAAGGTCTGACTAGCGGGACCTACGAGCAGTACTTC. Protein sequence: CASSQQGLTSGTYEQYF.

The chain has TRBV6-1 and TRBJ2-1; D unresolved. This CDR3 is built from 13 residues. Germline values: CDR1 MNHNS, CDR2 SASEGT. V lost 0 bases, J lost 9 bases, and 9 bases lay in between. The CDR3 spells CASSEAYLSEQFF. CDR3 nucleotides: TGTGCCAGCAGTGAAGCGTATCTTAGTGAGCAGTTCTTC.

This chain's CDR3 is CASSYSPPGTYEQYF. CDR3 sequence (DNA): TGTGCCAGCAGTTACTCCCCGCCAGGAACCTACGAGCAGTACTTC. This chain links TRBV6-6 with TRBJ2-7; D gene unclear. Germline CDR1 reads MNHNY; CDR2 reads SVGAGI (reference sequence). The CDR3 runs 15 residues. V was shortened by 0 bases and J by 2 bases, with 11 bases between the two germline ends.

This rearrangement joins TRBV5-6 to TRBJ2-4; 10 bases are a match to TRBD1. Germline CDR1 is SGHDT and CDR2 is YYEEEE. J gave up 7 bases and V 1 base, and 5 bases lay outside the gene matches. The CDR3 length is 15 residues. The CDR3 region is CASSLIGTGENIQYF. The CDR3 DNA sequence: TGTGCCAGCAGCTTGATTGGGACAGGGGAGAACATTCAGTACTTC.

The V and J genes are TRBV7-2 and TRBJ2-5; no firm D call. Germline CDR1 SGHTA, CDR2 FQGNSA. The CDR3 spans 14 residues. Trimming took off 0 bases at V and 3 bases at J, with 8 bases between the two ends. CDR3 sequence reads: CASSLAGVKETQYF. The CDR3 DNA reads TGTGCCAGCAGCTTAGCGGGCGTCAAAGAGACCCAGTACTTC.

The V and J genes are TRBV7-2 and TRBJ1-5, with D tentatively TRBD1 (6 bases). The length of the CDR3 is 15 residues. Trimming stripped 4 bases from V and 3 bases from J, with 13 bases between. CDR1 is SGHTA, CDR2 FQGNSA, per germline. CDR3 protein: CASSWGQVFNQPQHF. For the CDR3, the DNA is TGTGCCAGCAGCTGGGGACAAGTATTCAATCAGCCCCAGCATTTT. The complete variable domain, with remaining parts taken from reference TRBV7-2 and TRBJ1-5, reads GAGVSQSPSNKVTEKGKDVELRCDPISGHTALYWYRQSLGQGLEFLIYFQGNSAPDKSGLPSDRFSAERTGGSVSTLTIQRTQQEDSAVYLCASSWGQVFNQPQHFGDGTRLSIL.